This T cell receptor beta chain was obtained from a study of OX40 agonist ivuxolimab in advanced cancers. Study-level information: Eligibility admitted prior anti-PD-1, anti-PD-L1 or anti-CTLA-4 therapy; approximately 40% had some.

The CDR3 is 11 residues long. Germline CDR1 is SGHVS and CDR2 is FQNEAQ. Trimming left V 4 bases short and J 8 bases short, with 8 bases between. Using immunoSEQ multiplex PCR, the repertoire was profiled, and TCRdb retains in-frame clones only, with some absent. The repertoire holds nearly 80,000 clones, approximately 94% seen once, with roughly a tenth in the top ten. The sequence came from an adult with an advanced solid tumor such as melanoma, head and neck, liver or kidney cancer. The V and J genes are TRBV7-8 and TRBJ1-2; the D is unclear. This sample comprised CD4+ or CD8+ T cells sorted from blood, obtained in a trial of the OX40 agonist ivuxolimab. The CDR3 spells CASSSLGGYTF. DNA for the CDR3: TGTGCCAGCAGCTCCCTTGGAGGCTACACCTTC. Full variable domain (rest looked up from reference TRBV7-8 and TRBJ1-2): GAGVSQSPRYKVAKRGQDVALRCDPISGHVSLFWYQQALGQGPEFLTYFQNEAQLDKSGLPSDRFFAERPEGSVSTLKIQRTQQEDSAVYLCASSSLGGYTFGSGTRLTVV.